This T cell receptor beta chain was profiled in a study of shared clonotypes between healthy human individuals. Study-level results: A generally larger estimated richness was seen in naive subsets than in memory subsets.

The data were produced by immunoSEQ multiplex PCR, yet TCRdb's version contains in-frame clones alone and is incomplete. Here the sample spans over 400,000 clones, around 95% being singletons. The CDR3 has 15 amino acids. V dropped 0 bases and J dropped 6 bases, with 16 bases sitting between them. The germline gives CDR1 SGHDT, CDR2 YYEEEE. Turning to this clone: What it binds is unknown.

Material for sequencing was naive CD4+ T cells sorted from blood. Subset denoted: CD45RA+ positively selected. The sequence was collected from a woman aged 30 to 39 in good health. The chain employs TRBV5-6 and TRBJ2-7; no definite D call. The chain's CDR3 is CASSLGVPRPFEQYF. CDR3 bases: TGTGCCAGCAGCTTGGGAGTCCCTAGACCGTTCGAGCAGTACTTC.